The 18 T cell receptor beta chains given below trace back to one sample, sequenced in a study of metastatic and nonmetastatic thyroid tumors. Through MiXCR, TCRdb re-clonotyped the PCR reads. The sample contains around 21,000 clones, 22% of which appear only once. Before thyroid surgery, none of the patients had received any treatment. Sequences were obtained from tumor tissue. The receptors derive from a male donor with papillary thyroid cancer or a benign thyroid nodule (not recorded which). Some clones in this sample may be carry-over from other donors' samples.

This clone was observed at least ten times. The rearrangement links TRBV7-2 to TRBJ2-1; 9 bases are a match to TRBD2. The CDR3 has 16 residues. Germline V lookup: CDR1 SGHTA, CDR2 FQGNSA. V gave up 5 bases and J gave up 9 bases; unmatched junction bases: 14. CDR3 loop: CASSPPRAGGPSEQFF. The CDR3 DNA sequence: TGTGCCAGCAGCCCCCCAAGGGCGGGAGGGCCGAGTGAGCAGTTCTTC.

This clone showed up many times. The chain employs TRBV5-5 and TRBJ2-7; TRBD1 agrees at 8 bases. This CDR3 has 16 residues. Per germline, CDR1 SGHKS and CDR2 YYEKEE (reference sequence). The V segment lost 5 bases and the J segment 2 bases; nucleotides outside the gene matches: 12. In DNA form, the CDR3 reads TGTGCCAGCAGATATAATCCCGGGACAGGTCCCTACGAGCAGTACTTC. Amino acid sequence: CASRYNPGTGPYEQYF.

Concerning this clone: An end of the junction does not agree with germline; a read error may underlie this. The rearrangement uses TRBV7-2 and TRBJ2-7, with TRBD1 identical over 7 bases. This CDR3 is built from 14 residues. The germline V gene has CDR1 SGHTA and CDR2 FQGNSA. In nucleotides, the CDR3 is TGTTCCAGCAGCTCGTCCCGGGACAGATACGAGCACTACTTC. Translating gives CSSSSSRDRYEHYF.

This clone came up a few times. This chain connects TRBV19 to TRBJ2-7; TRBD1 agrees at 7 bases. Germline assignment: CDR1 LNHDA and CDR2 SQIVND (reference sequence). The CDR3 totals 14 residues. With 5 bases clipped from V and 0 bases from J, the junction kept 4 bases outside the gene matches. The CDR3 loop is CASSVTGSSYEQYF. CDR3 coding DNA: TGTGCCAGTAGTGTGACAGGGTCCTCCTACGAGCAGTACTTC.

By share, this clone ranks as medium-sized (0.01 to 0.1%). The chain uses TRBV27 and TRBJ2-7; 8 bases fit TRBD2. Germline CDR1 MNHEY, CDR2 SMNVEV (reference sequence). V lost 2 bases, J lost 1 base, and 7 bases stayed unmatched. CDR3 length: 16 amino acids. The CDR3 region is CASSLTVASGSYEQYF. The DNA of the CDR3 is TGTGCCAGCAGTTTAACTGTGGCTAGCGGGTCCTACGAGCAGTACTTC.

This clone was counted ten times or more. The CDR3 DNA sequence: TGTGCCAGCAGTAGCGGGAGGGCAGATACGCAGTATTTT. Translated, it gives CASSSGRADTQYF. This sequence joins TRBV11-3 and TRBJ2-3; 11 nucleotides agree with TRBD2. Germline V gene lookup returns CDR1 SGHNT and CDR2 YENEEA. The J segment lost 4 bases and the V segment lost 6 bases, leaving 0 bases of the junction unmatched. This CDR3 has 13 residues. Complete variable domain (other parts from reference TRBV11-3 and TRBJ2-3): EAGVVQSPRYKIIEKKQPVAFWCNPISGHNTLYWYLQNLGQGPELLIRYENEEAVDDSQLPKDRFSAERLKGVDSTLKIQPAELGDSAVYLCASSSGRADTQYFGPGTRLTVL.

The sample holds many counts of this clone. This sequence joins TRBV10-1 and TRBJ2-1; D may be TRBD1 (6 bases). Germline values: CDR1 WNHNN, CDR2 SYGVQD (reference sequence). CDR3 size: 14 residues. The V end was cut by 4 bases, the J end by 5 bases, with 12 bases between. This CDR3 reads CASSATNRDNEQFF. The CDR3 DNA is TGCGCCAGCAGTGCTACGAACAGGGACAATGAGCAGTTCTTC.

This clone occurred many times. The sample holds other DNA sequences that translate to the same CDR3. The chain is built from TRBV24-1 and TRBJ2-5; 11 nucleotides match TRBD1. Trimming at V came to 4 bases and at J to 4 bases, leaving 4 bases not matched to a gene. This CDR3 is 15 amino acids long. The germline CDR1 and CDR2 sequences are KGHDR and SFDVKD. CDR3 nucleotide sequence: TGTGCCACCAGTGACCCCGGGACAGGGGGAGAGACCCAGTACTTC. This gives the protein CATSDPGTGGETQYF.

This clone showed up many times. This sequence joins TRBV2 and TRBJ1-3; possible D gene TRBD1, 6 bases. Trimming cost V 7 bases and J 0 bases, with 10 bases left between them. This CDR3 comprises 14 residues. Germline V CDR1 and CDR2: SNHLY, FYNNEI. CDR3 residues: CASKGGNSGNTIYF. The CDR3 coding sequence is TGTGCCAGCAAGGGGGGGAACTCTGGAAACACCATATATTTT.

This clone was seen ten or more times. J is TRBJ2-5 and V is TRBV19, with TRBD2 matching over 14 bases. The V gene end was trimmed by 4 bases and the J gene end by 5 bases; junction bases not matched to a gene: 6. Germline V CDR1 and CDR2: LNHDA, SQIVND (reference sequence). This CDR3 is built from 16 residues. The CDR3 DNA reads TGTGCCAGTAGTACAACCGGGACTAGCGGGAGTGAGACCCAGTACTTC. Its translation: CASSTTGTSGSETQYF.

Many counts were recorded for this clone. A much larger clone differs by one base, so this may be a read error. In nucleotides, the CDR3 is TGTGCCAGCAGTCGACGAGCGGGGGGCGAGCAGTACTTC. Translating gives CASSRRAGGEQYF. The V call is TRBV2, the J call TRBJ2-7, with 9 bases matching TRBD2. CDR3 size: 13 residues. Looked up from germline, CDR1 is SNHLY and CDR2 is FYNNEI. V lost 5 bases and J lost 6; bases outside the gene matches: 5.

In this sample, this clone turned up many times. This CDR3 is also generated by other DNA sequences in the sample. The chain joins TRBV18 to TRBJ1-1, with D maybe TRBD1 (5 bases). The CDR3 is made up of 14 amino acids. Germline lookup yields CDR1 KGHSH and CDR2 LQKENI. Trimming cost V 6 bases and J 2 bases, with 13 bases left between them. Here the CDR3 reads CASSLTDSNTEAFF. In DNA form, the CDR3 reads TGTGCCAGCTCGTTGACTGACAGTAACACTGAAGCTTTCTTT. Drawing the rest from reference TRBV18 and TRBJ1-1, the complete variable domain is NAGVMQNPRHLVRRRGQEARLRCSPMKGHSHVYWYRQLPEEGLKFMVYLQKENIIDESGMPKERFSAEFPKEGPSILRIQQVVRGDSAAYFCASSLTDSNTEAFFGQGTRLTVV.

The gene calls are TRBV19 and TRBJ1-4, with D possibly being TRBD1 (5 bases). Trimming removed 4 bases from V and 2 bases from J, with 23 bases in between. CDR3 length: 19 amino acids. Germline V gene lookup returns CDR1 LNHDA and CDR2 SQIVND (reference sequence). This CDR3 is CASSSLKWGEGSTNEKLFF. The CDR3 DNA sequence: TGTGCCAGTAGTAGCCTAAAATGGGGCGAGGGTTCGACTAATGAAAAACTGTTTTTT. Filled out from reference TRBV19 and TRBJ1-4, the complete variable domain reads DGGITQSPKYLFRKEGQNVTLSCEQNLNHDAMYWYRQDPGQGLRLIYYSQIVNDFQKGDIAEGYSVSREKKESFPLTVTSAQKNPTAFYLCASSSLKWGEGSTNEKLFFGSGTQLSVL.

By share, this clone ranks as medium-sized. The chain's CDR3 is CASPATGTPKSSYEQYF. CDR3 coding DNA: TGTGCCAGCCCGGCGACAGGGACTCCAAAAAGCTCCTACGAGCAGTACTTC. J is TRBJ2-7 and V is TRBV6-4, with a possible D match to TRBD1 (7 bases). Germline V gene lookup returns CDR1 MRHNA and CDR2 SNTAGT. This CDR3 is built from 17 residues. Trimming took 8 bases from V and 0 from J, leaving 23 bases between them.

CDR3 DNA: TGTGCCAGCAGCCTTGGGGCAGGGGCGGGCGATACGCAGTATTTT. Protein sequence: CASSLGAGAGDTQYF. The genes are TRBV7-3 and TRBJ2-3, with a tentative D call TRBD1 (6 bases). CDR3 length: 15 amino acids. CDR1 SGHTA and CDR2 FQGTGA come from the germline V gene. Trimming took 5 bases from V and 6 from J, leaving 18 bases between them.

This clone appeared many times. The chain recombines TRBV5-1 with TRBJ2-7; D uncertain. Trimming took off 2 bases at V and 5 bases at J, with 5 bases between the two ends. This CDR3 has 11 amino acids. In germline, CDR1 is SGHRS, CDR2 YFSETQ. The chain's CDR3 is CASSFLDEQYF. The DNA for the CDR3 is TGCGCCAGCAGCTTCCTGGACGAGCAGTACTTC.

Comment on this clone: A much larger clonotype is one base distant, so this may be a read error. In the same sample, other DNA sequences code for this CDR3. The CDR3 DNA is TGTGCCAGCTCCCCGCCCTGGGCGGGTGTGGAGGAGACCCAGTACTTC. It codes for CASSPPWAGVEETQYF. The rearrangement uses TRBV18 and TRBJ2-5; D might be TRBD2 (5 bases). The germline V and J ends were trimmed by 6 bases and 5 bases, with 22 bases remaining between them. Per germline, CDR1 KGHSH and CDR2 LQKENI. This CDR3 is 16 amino acids long.

J is TRBJ2-7 and V is TRBV20-1; 10 nucleotides agree with TRBD2. Germline CDR1 DFQATT, CDR2 SNEGSKA (reference sequence). The trim removed 0 bases at V and 2 bases at J, leaving 1 base unmatched. The CDR3 spans 14 residues. Here the CDR3 DNA reads TGCAGTGCTAGAGACAGCGGGAGGGCCTACGAGCAGTACTTC. Protein: CSARDSGRAYEQYF.